The next 20 T cell receptor beta chains were all read from a single sample in a study of CD8+CD57+ T cells in acquired aplastic anemia (dated by TCRdb to 2016 to 2018). Instrument on record: Illumina HiSeq 2000. Profiling of TCR beta VDJ combinations and CDR3 sequences used genomic DNA as the template. TCRdb took the public reads, trimmed them with fastp at Q25, ran MiXCR for clone calling and kept in-frame beta chains. All rows with the same CDR3 protein become a single entry with the most common DNA and genes. This sample comprises 400,000 to 450,000 distinct CDR3 sequences, 65% to 80% of them detected only once. The ten largest clones add up to under 5% of the sample. The material sequenced was sorted CD4+, CD8+, or CD8+CD57+ T cells (not recorded which) from PBMCs. These receptors originate from a human donor in good health, serving as a control.

The genes are TRBV7-2 and TRBJ2-7; either TRBD1 or TRBD2 may fit D (6 bases each). The CDR3 consists of 16 residues. Germline loops: CDR1 SGHTA, CDR2 FQGNSA. Trimming took 0 bases from V and 10 from J, leaving 22 bases between them. The CDR3 DNA reads TGTGCCAGCAGCTTAGCAAGGGGGGAAAAACTGTATTTTCAGTACTTC. As protein: CASSLARGEKLYFQYF.

This clonotype was found many times. The rearrangement links TRBV20-1 to TRBJ1-5; the D gene is possibly TRBD1 (5 bases). The CDR3 extends over 14 amino acids. V lost 2 bases to trimming and J lost 2 bases, with 10 bases between them. The V gene's germline CDR1 is DFQATT and CDR2 SNEGSKA (reference sequence). The CDR3 DNA reads TGCAGTGCTAGAAAAGGGGTTGGCAATCAGCCCCAGCATTTT. It encodes CSARKGVGNQPQHF.

Concerning this clonotype: One end of the junction fails to match germline, which may point to a read error. This chain joins TRBV7-4 and TRBJ1-6, with 7 bases lining up with TRBD1. The CDR3 extends over 12 amino acids. Germline-derived CDR1 and CDR2 are SGHVT and SQSDAQ. Written as DNA, the CDR3 is TGTGCCAGCAGCGTCGCAGGGGGTCCCCTCCCCTTT. Protein sequence: CASSVAGGPLPF.

The rearrangement joins TRBV7-9 to TRBJ2-3; possibly TRBD2 for D (6 bases). V lost 5 bases to trimming and J lost 11 bases, with 23 bases between them. This CDR3 spans 15 amino acids. CDR1 and CDR2 from the germline V gene are SEHNR and FQNEAQ (reference sequence). CDR3 residues: CASSNVLGGEWEQYF. DNA of the CDR3: TGTGCCAGCAGCAATGTCTTGGGGGGAGAGTGGGAGCAGTATTTT.

A note on this clonotype: At one of its ends the junction is not consistent with the germline gene, which may arise from a read error. The rearrangement uses TRBV10-3 and TRBJ2-2; D tentatively reads TRBD1 or TRBD2 (5 bases each). The CDR3 length is 14 residues. Germline CDR1 and CDR2: ENHRY and SYGVKD. The CDR3 nucleotides read TGCGCCATCAGTGGGACGGGCTGGACCGGGGAGCTGTTTTTT. It is translated as CAISGTGWTGELFF.

This chain connects TRBV12-3 or TRBV12-4 to TRBJ1-5; D call uncertain. CDR3 length equals 13 residues. V lost 6 bases, J lost 4 bases, and 10 bases lay in between. Here the CDR3 reads CASSGPRNQPQHF. CDR3 DNA sequence: TGTGCCAGCAGCGGGCCTAGGAATCAGCCCCAGCATTTT.

The chain carries TRBV5-8 and TRBJ2-5, with D unclear. The CDR3 sequence is 13 residues long. The germline V gene has CDR1 SGHTS and CDR2 YDEGEE. With 5 bases removed from V and 4 bases from J, the gap between germline ends came to 12 bases. The CDR3 region has the DNA TGTGCCAGCAGTCACGGAGCTCTAGAGACCCAGTACTTC. This codes for CASSHGALETQYF.

Only one count was recorded for this clonotype. The junction shows a germline mismatch at one end, possibly a read error. This rearrangement joins TRBV9 to TRBJ1-1; D gene unclear. Germline values: CDR1 SGDLS, CDR2 YYNGEE. The CDR3 has 14 residues. CDR3 amino acids: CASSVGGLQVSYVF. The CDR3 DNA follows: TGTGCCAGCAGCGTAGGGGGTTTACAAGTCTCCTACGTCTTT.

This clonotype has just a few counts. The V call is TRBV20-1, the J call TRBJ2-7, with TRBD1 identical over 9 bases. Losses at the gene ends were 0 bases for V and 5 bases for J; bases not matched to a gene: 8. Germline V gene lookup returns CDR1 DFQATT and CDR2 SNEGSKA (reference sequence). The length of the CDR3 is 15 residues. The DNA for the CDR3 is TGCAGTGCTAGAGATCGAGGGGACAGGGTCAACGAGCAGTACTTC. This sequence encodes CSARDRGDRVNEQYF.

The count of this clonotype is one. This chain uses TRBV2 with TRBJ2-3; 8 bases line up with TRBD2. Trimming cost V 4 bases and J 6 bases; bases outside gene matches: 9. Germline-derived CDR1 and CDR2 are SNHLY and FYNNEI. CDR3 length: 15 amino acids. The CDR3 nucleotides are TGTGCCAGCAGTGTGTTGGCGGGGGGTAGGGATACGCAGTATTTT. Residues: CASSVLAGGRDTQYF.

The V gene is TRBV7-6, the J gene TRBJ2-3; D is uncertain. Germline assignment: CDR1 SGHVS and CDR2 FNYEAQ. The V gene lost 4 bases and the J gene lost 4 bases, with 12 bases spanning the gap. CDR3 length equals 14 residues. The DNA of the CDR3 is TGTGCCAGCAGCTGCGAGACCCCAGCAGATACGCAGTATTTT. Its protein is CASSCETPADTQYF.

In this sample, this clonotype turned up many times. This chain links TRBV19 with TRBJ1-5, with TRBD1 identical over 7 bases. The germline V gene encodes CDR1 LNHDA and CDR2 SQIVND (reference sequence). The V and J ends lost 5 bases and 6 bases, in that order; junction bases with no gene match: 10. This CDR3 region has 15 residues. The CDR3, as DNA: TGTGCCAGTAGTTACACAGGGGCGGAAGGTCAGCCCCAGCATTTT. Encoded protein: CASSYTGAEGQPQHF.

This clonotype showed up many times. The chain joins TRBV4-3 to TRBJ1-2; D is possibly TRBD1 (6 bases). The CDR3 runs 12 residues. The germline V gene encodes CDR1 LGHNA and CDR2 YSLEER. V dropped 1 base and J dropped 10 bases, with 10 bases sitting between them. CDR3 in DNA: TGCGCCAGCAGCCAAGGCAGGGGCGACTACACCTTC. Residues: CASSQGRGDYTF.

The table lists this clonotype with a few counts. V usage is TRBV20-1 and J usage is TRBJ1-6; D call uncertain. Germline V lookup: CDR1 DFQATT, CDR2 SNEGSKA (reference sequence). The CDR3 runs 10 residues. CDR3 amino acids: CRVGNSPLHF. The DNA of the CDR3 is TGCAGGGTAGGGAATTCACCCCTCCACTTT.

As concerns this clonotype: The CDR3 does not end in the conserved phenylalanine or tryptophan, so this is likely a read error. The limits of the CDR3 on the DNA are not certain, so only TCRdb's listed CDR3 is given. This chain uses TRBV2 with TRBJ1-3. Germline V gene data show CDR1 as SNHLY and CDR2 as FYNNEI. The CDR3 comprises 13 residues, both ends counted. The CDR3 reads CASSRQGGNTGDL.

Concerning this clonotype: At one end the junction does not follow the germline gene, possibly because of a read error. The chain couples TRBV10-3 to TRBJ2-2, with a possible D match to TRBD1 (6 bases). The CDR3 extends over 14 amino acids. Germline values: CDR1 ENHRY, CDR2 SYGVKD. DNA for the CDR3: TGTGCCAGCAGTTCAAACAGGGTGTCCGGGGAGCTGTTTTTT. It translates to CASSSNRVSGELFF.

With respect to this clonotype: Because the CDR3 is missing its conserved closing phenylalanine or tryptophan, this is likely a read error. Because the CDR3's place on the DNA is in doubt, the DNA is left out and the CDR3 is given as listed by TCRdb. The J gene is TRBJ2-3, the V gene TRBV7-2; the table's TRBD2 call for D was not verified on the DNA. From germline, CDR1 is SGHTA and CDR2 FQGNSA. Ends included, the CDR3 has 16 residues. CDR3 sequence reads: CASSPGGNKETQYFGP.

The J gene is TRBJ2-3, the V gene TRBV12-3 or TRBV12-4, with D tentatively TRBD1 (5 bases). The ends were cut back, 4 bases at V and 1 base at J, with 15 bases in the middle. CDR3 length: 16 amino acids. CDR3 loop: CASSSPRQYGTDTQYF. In DNA, the CDR3 is TGTGCCAGCAGTTCCCCTCGACAGTACGGCACAGATACGCAGTATTTT.

This clonotype was observed at least ten times. The gene calls are TRBV6-6 and TRBJ1-2; TRBD1 aligns across 11 bases. In germline, CDR1 is MNHNY, CDR2 SVGAGI (reference sequence). V dropped 4 bases and J dropped 7; count of bases not matched to a gene: 11. There are 16 residues in the CDR3. CDR3 sequence reads: CASSSLSGTGGFGYTF. The DNA for the CDR3 is TGTGCCAGCAGTTCACTCTCCGGGACAGGGGGATTTGGCTACACCTTC.

Points on this clonotype: Lacking the conserved final phenylalanine or tryptophan, this CDR3 likely reflects a read error. The gene calls are TRBV7-9 and TRBJ1-1, with a weak D call TRBD1 (5 bases). V lost 6 bases, J lost 8 bases, and 16 bases lay in between. The germline V gene encodes CDR1 SEHNR and CDR2 FQNEAQ (reference sequence). This CDR3 contains 13 residues. The CDR3 is CASSCQGRTEAFL. Here the CDR3 DNA reads TGTGCCAGCAGTTGTCAGGGCCGAACGGAAGCTTTCTTG.